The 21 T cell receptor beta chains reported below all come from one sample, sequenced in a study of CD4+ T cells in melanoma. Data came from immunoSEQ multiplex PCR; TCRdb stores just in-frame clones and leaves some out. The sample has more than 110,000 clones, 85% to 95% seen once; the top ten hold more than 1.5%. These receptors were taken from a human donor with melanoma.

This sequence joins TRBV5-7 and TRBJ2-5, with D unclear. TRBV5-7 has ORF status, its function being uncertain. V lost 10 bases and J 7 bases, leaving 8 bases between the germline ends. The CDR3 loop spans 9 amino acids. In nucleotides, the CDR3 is TGTGCCCGGCTTGGGACCCAGTACTTC. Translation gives CARLGTQYF.

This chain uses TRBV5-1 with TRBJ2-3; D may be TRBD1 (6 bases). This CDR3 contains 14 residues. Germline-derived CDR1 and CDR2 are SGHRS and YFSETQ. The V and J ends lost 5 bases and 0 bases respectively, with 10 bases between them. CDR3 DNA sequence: TGCGCCAGCAGACAGGGCTCTAGCACAGATACGCAGTATTTT. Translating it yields CASRQGSSTDTQYF.

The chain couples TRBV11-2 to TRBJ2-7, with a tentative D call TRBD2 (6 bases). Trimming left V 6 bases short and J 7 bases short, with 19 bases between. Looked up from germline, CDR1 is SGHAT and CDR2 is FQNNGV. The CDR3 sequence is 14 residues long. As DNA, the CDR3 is TGTGCCAGCAGGGGGGTGGAGGGGCGGTGGGAGCAGTACTTC. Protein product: CASRGVEGRWEQYF.

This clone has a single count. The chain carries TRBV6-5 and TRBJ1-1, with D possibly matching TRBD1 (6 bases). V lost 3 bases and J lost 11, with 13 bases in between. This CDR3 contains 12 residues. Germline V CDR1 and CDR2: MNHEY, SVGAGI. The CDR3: CASSYPGAEAFF. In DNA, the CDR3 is TGTGCCAGCAGTTATCCGGGGGCAGAGGCTTTCTTT.

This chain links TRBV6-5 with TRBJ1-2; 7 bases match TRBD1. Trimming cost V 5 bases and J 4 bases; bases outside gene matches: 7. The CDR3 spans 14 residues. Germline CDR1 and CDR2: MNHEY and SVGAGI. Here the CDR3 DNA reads TGTGCCAGCAGTCCAGGGGGACTCGGCTATGGCTACACCTTC. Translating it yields CASSPGGLGYGYTF.

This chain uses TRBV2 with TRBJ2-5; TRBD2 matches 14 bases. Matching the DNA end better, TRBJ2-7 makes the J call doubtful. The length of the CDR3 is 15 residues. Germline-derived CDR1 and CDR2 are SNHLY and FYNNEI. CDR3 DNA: TGTGCCAGCAGTGCGACTAGCGGGGGGGTTAGCGAGCAGTACTTC. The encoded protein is CASSATSGGVSEQYF.

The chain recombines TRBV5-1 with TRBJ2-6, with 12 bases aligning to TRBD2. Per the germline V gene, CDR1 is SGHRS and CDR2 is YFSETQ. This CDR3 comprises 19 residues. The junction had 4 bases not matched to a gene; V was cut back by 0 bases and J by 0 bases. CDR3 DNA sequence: TGCGCCAGCAGCTTGGGGGCTAGCGGGGGGGCCTCTGGGGCCAACGTCCTGACTTTC. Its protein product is CASSLGASGGASGANVLTF.

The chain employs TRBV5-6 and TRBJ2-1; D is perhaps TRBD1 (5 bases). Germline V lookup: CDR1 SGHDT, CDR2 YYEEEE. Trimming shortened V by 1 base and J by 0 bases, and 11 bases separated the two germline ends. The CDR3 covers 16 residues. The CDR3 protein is CASSLFGADSYNEQFF. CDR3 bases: TGTGCCAGCAGCTTGTTTGGGGCGGACTCCTACAATGAGCAGTTCTTC.

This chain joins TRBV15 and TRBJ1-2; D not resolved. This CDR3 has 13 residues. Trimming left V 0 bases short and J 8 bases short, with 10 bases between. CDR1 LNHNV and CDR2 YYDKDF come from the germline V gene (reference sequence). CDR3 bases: TGTGCCACCAGCAGAGAAGCACTTTCCGGCTACACCTTC. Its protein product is CATSREALSGYTF.

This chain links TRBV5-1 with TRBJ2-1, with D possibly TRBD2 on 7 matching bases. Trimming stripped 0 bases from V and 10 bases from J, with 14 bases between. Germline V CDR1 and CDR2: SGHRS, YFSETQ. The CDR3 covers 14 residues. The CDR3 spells CASSLVSGGREQFF. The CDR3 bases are TGCGCCAGCAGCTTGGTTTCCGGGGGGCGGGAGCAGTTCTTC.

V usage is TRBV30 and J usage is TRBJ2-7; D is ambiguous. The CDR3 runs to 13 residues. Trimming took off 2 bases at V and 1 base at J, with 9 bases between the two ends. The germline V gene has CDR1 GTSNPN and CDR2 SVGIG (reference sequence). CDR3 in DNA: TGTGCCTGGAGTACCGGCGGTTCCTACGAGCAGTACTTC. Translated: CAWSTGGSYEQYF.

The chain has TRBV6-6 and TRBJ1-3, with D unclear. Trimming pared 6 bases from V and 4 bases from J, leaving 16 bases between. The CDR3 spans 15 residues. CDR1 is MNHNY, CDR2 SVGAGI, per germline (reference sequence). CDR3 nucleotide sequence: TGTGCCAGCAGAGTTACGTACAGTCCGGGAAACACCATATATTTT. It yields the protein CASRVTYSPGNTIYF.

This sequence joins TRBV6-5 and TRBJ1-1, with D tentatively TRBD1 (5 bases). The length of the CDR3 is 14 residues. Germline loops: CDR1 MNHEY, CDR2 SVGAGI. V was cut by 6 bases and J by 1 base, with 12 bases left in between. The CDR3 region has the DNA TGTGCCAGCAGACTAGACAGAGAGAACACTGAAGCTTTCTTT. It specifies CASRLDRENTEAFF.

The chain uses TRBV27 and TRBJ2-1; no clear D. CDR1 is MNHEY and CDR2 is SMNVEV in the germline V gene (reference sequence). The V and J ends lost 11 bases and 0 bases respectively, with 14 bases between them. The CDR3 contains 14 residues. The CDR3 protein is CASRVRSSYNEQFF. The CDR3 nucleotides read TGTGCCTCACGGGTCAGGAGCTCCTACAATGAGCAGTTCTTC.

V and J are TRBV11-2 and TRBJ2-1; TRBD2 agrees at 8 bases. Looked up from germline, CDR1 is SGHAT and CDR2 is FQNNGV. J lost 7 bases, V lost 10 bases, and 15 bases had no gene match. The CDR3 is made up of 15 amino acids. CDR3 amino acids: CAIPSGTRIRNEQFF. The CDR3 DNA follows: TGTGCCATCCCCTCCGGGACTAGGATAAGGAATGAGCAGTTCTTC.

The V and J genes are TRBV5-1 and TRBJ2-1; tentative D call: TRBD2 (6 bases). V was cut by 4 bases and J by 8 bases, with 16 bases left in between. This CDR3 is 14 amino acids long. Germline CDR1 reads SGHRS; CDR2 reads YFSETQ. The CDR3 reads CASSAVGTPDEQFF. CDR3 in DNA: TGCGCCAGCAGCGCTGTCGGGACTCCGGATGAGCAGTTCTTC.

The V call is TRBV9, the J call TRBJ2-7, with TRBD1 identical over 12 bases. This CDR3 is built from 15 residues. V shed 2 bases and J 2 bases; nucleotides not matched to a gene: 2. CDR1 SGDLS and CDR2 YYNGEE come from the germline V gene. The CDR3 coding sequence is TGTGCCAGCAGCGTGGGACAGGGGGCCACCTACGAGCAGTACTTC. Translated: CASSVGQGATYEQYF.

This chain's CDR3 is CASSPRKGFSTDTQYF. The CDR3 coding sequence is TGTGCCAGCAGCCCCCGGAAGGGCTTCAGCACAGATACGCAGTATTTT. The chain carries TRBV5-6 and TRBJ2-3; D call uncertain. The CDR3 consists of 16 residues. Germline assignment: CDR1 SGHDT and CDR2 YYEEEE. V lost 4 bases and J 0 bases, leaving 15 bases between the germline ends.

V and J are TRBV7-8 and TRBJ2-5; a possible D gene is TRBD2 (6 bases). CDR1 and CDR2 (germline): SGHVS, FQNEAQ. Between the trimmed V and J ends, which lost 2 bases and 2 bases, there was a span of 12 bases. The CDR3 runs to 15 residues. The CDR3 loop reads CASSLLGRPQETQYF. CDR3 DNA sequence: TGTGCCAGCAGCTTACTAGGGAGGCCACAAGAGACCCAGTACTTC.

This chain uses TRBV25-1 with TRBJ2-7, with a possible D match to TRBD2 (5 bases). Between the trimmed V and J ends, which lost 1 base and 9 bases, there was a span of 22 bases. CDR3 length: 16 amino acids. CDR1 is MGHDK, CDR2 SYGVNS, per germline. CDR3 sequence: CASSEWAGQEPFGQYF. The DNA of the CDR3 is TGTGCCAGCAGTGAATGGGCGGGCCAGGAACCCTTCGGGCAGTACTTC.

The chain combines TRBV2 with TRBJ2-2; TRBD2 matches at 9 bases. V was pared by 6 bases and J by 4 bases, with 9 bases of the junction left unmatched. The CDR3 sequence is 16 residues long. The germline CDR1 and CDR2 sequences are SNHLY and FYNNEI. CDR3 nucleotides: TGTGCCAGCAGAAAACCGGGACTAGCAGCCACCGGGGAGCTGTTTTTT. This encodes CASRKPGLAATGELFF.